The source of this TCR beta chain is a study of glioma-infiltrating T cells. TCR alpha and beta CDR3 regions were amplified from RNA using iRepertoire nested multiplex PCR. One-step reverse transcription and amplification started from about 100-400 ng of tissue mRNA or PBMC total RNA. TCRdb analysed the multiplex PCR reads with MiXCR anew, one entry per CDR3 protein. The table has 44,000 or so distinct CDR3 sequences, under 25% seen once. The CDR3 is 15 amino acids. J was trimmed by 6 bases and V by 5 bases; bases with no gene match: 7. Sequencing used glioma tissue, nonneoplastic brain tissue, or PBMCs (not recorded which). This TCR derives from a human donor with low-grade glioma or glioblastoma, undergoing nonglioma brain surgery, or in good health (not recorded which). The chain couples TRBV12-3 or TRBV12-4 to TRBJ2-1, with 10 bases identical to TRBD2. Here the CDR3 DNA reads TGTGCCAGCAGTACAGCTAGCGGGAGCCTCAATGAGCAGTTCTTC. This sequence encodes CASSTASGSLNEQFF.